The 7 T cell receptor beta chains presented below share a single source sample, sequenced in a study of long-term antiretroviral therapy in people with HIV. An immunoSEQ assay, version v3.0, was performed at survey level. The table came from immunoSEQ multiplex PCR; TCRdb's copy has only in-frame clones and leaves some out. The table has around 34,000 clones, around 86% seen once. The sequencing used unsorted PBMCs, collected 1.5 years after starting antiretroviral therapy. The origin of the receptors is a man aged 18 to 35 with HIV.

In DNA, the CDR3 is TGTGCCATCAGTGATCCACCATCACTAGCATTAGACGAGCAGTACTTC. Encoded protein: CAISDPPSLALDEQYF. This chain links TRBV10-3 with TRBJ2-7; D is perhaps TRBD2 (6 bases). Germline V gene data show CDR1 as ENHRY and CDR2 as SYGVKD. The ends were cut back, 3 bases at V and 5 bases at J, with 20 bases in the middle. This CDR3 has 16 residues.

The chain employs TRBV5-6 and TRBJ2-7; 8 bases are a match to TRBD1. The germline V gene has CDR1 SGHDT and CDR2 YYEEEE. J lost 4 bases, V lost 4 bases, and 10 bases had no gene match. CDR3 length: 15 residues. In nucleotides, the CDR3 is TGTGCCAGCAGCCCAGAGGACAGGGTGGGATACGAGCAGTACTTC. Protein: CASSPEDRVGYEQYF.

The chain employs TRBV5-1 and TRBJ2-7; D gene ambiguous. In germline, CDR1 is SGHRS, CDR2 YFSETQ. Trimming pared 5 bases from V and 0 bases from J, leaving 12 bases between. The CDR3 extends over 14 amino acids. This CDR3 reads CASSVQPSSYEQYF. Written as DNA, the CDR3 is TGCGCCAGCAGTGTACAGCCTTCCTCCTACGAGCAGTACTTC.

The chain couples TRBV5-1 to TRBJ2-1, with TRBD2 matching over 8 bases. The CDR3 loop spans 16 amino acids. Germline V gives CDR1 SGHRS, CDR2 YFSETQ. V lost 4 bases, J lost 1 base, and 7 bases stayed unmatched. The CDR3 DNA is TGCGCCAGCAGCCAAAGCGGGAGTAAGTCCTACAATGAGCAGTTCTTC. The encoded protein is CASSQSGSKSYNEQFF.

This sequence joins TRBV30 and TRBJ2-7, with a weak D call TRBD1 (6 bases). Trimming left V 5 bases short and J 3 bases short, with 8 bases between. The CDR3 is made up of 11 amino acids. Germline V gene data show CDR1 as GTSNPN and CDR2 as SVGIG (reference sequence). The CDR3 coding sequence is TGTGCCTGGGGGACACTCTACGAGCAGTACTTC. Protein: CAWGTLYEQYF.

The chain combines TRBV4-1 with TRBJ2-2; no clear D. From germline, CDR1 is MGHRA and CDR2 YSYEKL. The germline V and J ends were trimmed by 0 bases and 2 bases, with 10 bases remaining between them. The CDR3 contains 16 residues. The CDR3 nucleotides read TGCGCCAGCAGCCAAGATGGTTCGGTAAACACCGGGGAGCTGTTTTTT. This translates into CASSQDGSVNTGELFF.

The chain links TRBV28 to TRBJ2-7; no clear D gene. V shed 7 bases and J shed 1 base, with 17 bases lying between them. CDR3 length equals 15 residues. The germline V gene encodes CDR1 MDHEN and CDR2 SYDVKM. The CDR3 DNA reads TGTGCCAGCACAAAATTGGTGTTCCGGTCCTACGAGCAGTACTTC. Translated: CASTKLVFRSYEQYF.